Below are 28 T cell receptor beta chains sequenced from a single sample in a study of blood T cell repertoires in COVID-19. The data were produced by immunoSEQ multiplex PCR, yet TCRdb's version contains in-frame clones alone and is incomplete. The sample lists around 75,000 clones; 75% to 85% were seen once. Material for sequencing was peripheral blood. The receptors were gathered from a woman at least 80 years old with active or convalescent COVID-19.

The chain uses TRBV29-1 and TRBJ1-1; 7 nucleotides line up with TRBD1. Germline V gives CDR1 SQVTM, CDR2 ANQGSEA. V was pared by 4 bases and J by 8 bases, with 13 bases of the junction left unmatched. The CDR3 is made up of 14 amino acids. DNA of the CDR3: TGCAGCGTTGGATTATGGACAGGAACTACCGAAGCTTTCTTT. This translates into CSVGLWTGTTEAFF.

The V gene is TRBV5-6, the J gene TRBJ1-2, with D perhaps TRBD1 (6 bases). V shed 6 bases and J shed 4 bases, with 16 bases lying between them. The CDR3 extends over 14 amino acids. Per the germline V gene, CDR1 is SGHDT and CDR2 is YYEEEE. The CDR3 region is CASTLGTFSYGYTF. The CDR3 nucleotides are TGTGCCAGCACCCTGGGGACATTTAGCTATGGCTACACCTTC.

CDR3 nucleotide sequence: TGTGCCACCTATCCGGGACTAGCGGAAGCGAACACCGGGGAGCTGTTTTTT. Translation: CATYPGLAEANTGELFF. The chain carries TRBV27 and TRBJ2-2; 11 bases fit TRBD2. The CDR3 extends over 17 amino acids. From germline, CDR1 is MNHEY and CDR2 SMNVEV (reference sequence). V dropped 10 bases and J dropped 0; count of bases not matched to a gene: 10.

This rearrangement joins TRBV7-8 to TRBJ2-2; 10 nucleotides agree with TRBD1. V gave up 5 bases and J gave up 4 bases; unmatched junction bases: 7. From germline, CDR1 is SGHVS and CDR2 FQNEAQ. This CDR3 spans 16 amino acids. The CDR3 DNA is TGTGCCAGCAGCCCACGACAGGGGGCCATCACCGGGGAGCTGTTTTTT. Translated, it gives CASSPRQGAITGELFF.

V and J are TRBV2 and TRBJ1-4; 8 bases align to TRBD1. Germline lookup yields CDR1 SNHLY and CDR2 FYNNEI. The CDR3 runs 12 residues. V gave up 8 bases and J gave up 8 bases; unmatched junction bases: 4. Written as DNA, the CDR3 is TGTGCCAGCTTAACAGGGGGGGAAAAACTGTTTTTT. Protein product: CASLTGGEKLFF.

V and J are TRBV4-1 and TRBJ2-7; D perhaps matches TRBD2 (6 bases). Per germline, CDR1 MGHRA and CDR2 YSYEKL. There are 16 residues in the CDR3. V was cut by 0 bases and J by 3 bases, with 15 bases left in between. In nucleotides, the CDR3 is TGCGCCAGCAGCCAAGATAGGGACGGGAGAGGCTACGAGCAGTACTTC. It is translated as CASSQDRDGRGYEQYF.

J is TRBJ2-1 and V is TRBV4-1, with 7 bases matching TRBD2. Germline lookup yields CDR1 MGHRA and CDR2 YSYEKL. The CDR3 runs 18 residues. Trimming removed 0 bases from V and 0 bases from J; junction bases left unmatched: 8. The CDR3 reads CASSQEQAGWSSYNEQFF. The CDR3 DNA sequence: TGCGCCAGCAGCCAAGAACAAGCGGGGTGGAGCTCCTACAATGAGCAGTTCTTC.

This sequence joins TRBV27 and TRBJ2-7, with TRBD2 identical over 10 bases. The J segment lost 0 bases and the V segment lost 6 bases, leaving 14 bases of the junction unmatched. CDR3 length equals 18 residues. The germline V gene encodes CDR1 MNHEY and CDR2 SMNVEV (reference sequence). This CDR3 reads CASSPTPGLAIISYEQYF. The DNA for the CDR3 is TGTGCCAGCAGCCCCACTCCGGGACTAGCGATCATCTCCTACGAGCAGTACTTC.

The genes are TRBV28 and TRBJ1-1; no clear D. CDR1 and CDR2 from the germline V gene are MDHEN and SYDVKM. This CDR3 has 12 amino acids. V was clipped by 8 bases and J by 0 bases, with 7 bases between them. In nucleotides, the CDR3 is TGTGCCAGCCTGAGCGTGAACACTGAAGCTTTCTTT. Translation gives CASLSVNTEAFF.

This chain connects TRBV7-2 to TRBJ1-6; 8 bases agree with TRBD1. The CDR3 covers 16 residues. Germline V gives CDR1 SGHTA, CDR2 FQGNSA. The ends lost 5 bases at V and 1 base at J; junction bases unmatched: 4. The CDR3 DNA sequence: TGTGCCAGCAGCCCCGACAGGGGTTCCTATAATTCACCCCTCCACTTT. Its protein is CASSPDRGSYNSPLHF.

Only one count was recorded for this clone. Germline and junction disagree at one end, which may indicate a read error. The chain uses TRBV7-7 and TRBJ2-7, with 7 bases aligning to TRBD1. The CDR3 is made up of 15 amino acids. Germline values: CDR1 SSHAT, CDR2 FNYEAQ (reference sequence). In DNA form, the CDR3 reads TGTGCTAGCAGCTTGAGACAGGGTGGCTCCTACGAGCAGTACTTC. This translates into CASSLRQGGSYEQYF.

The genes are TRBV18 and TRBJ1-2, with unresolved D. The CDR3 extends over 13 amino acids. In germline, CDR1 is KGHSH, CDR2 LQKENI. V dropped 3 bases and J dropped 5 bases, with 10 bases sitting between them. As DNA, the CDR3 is TGTGCCAGCTCACCGGCCGATGAATATGGCTACACCTTC. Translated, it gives CASSPADEYGYTF.

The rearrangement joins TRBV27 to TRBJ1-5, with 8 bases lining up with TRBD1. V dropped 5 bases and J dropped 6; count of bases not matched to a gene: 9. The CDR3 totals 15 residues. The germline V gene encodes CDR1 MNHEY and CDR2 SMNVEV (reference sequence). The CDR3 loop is CASSDRTGRSQPQHF. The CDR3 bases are TGTGCCAGCAGTGACCGGACAGGGCGAAGTCAGCCCCAGCATTTT.

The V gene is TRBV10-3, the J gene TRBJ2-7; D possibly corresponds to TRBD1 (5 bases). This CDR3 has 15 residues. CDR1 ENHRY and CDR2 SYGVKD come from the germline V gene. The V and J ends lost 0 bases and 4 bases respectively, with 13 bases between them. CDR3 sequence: CAISESSYDRYEQYF. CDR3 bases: TGTGCCATCAGTGAGTCTTCTTACGACAGATACGAGCAGTACTTC.

The DNA for the CDR3 is TGTGCCAGCAGCACTGAGACAGGGCTTGGGCCCCAGCATTTT. Protein sequence: CASSTETGLGPQHF. The V and J genes are TRBV5-8 and TRBJ1-5; 7 bases fit TRBD1. V lost 4 bases, J lost 9 bases, and 10 bases stayed unmatched. The V gene's germline CDR1 is SGHTS and CDR2 YDEGEE. The CDR3 is 14 amino acids.

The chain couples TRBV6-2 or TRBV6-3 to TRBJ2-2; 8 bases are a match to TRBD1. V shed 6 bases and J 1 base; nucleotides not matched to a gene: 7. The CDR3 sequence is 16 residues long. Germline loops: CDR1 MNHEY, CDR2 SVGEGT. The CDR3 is CASSRQGQGNTGELFF. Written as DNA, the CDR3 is TGTGCCAGCAGCCGACAGGGGCAGGGGAACACCGGGGAGCTGTTTTTT.

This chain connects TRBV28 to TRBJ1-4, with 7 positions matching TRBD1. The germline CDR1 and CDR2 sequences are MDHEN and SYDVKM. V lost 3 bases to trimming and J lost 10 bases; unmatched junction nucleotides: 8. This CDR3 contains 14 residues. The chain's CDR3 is CASSFSRGGRKLFF. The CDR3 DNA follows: TGTGCCAGCAGTTTTAGTAGAGGGGGCCGAAAACTGTTTTTT. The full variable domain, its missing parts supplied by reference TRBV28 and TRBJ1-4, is DVKVTQSSRYLVKRTGEKVFLECVQDMDHENMFWYRQDPGLGLRLIYFSYDVKMKEKGDIPEGYSVSREKKERFSLILESASTNQTSMYLCASSFSRGGRKLFFGSGTQLSVL.

The CDR3 bases are TGTGCCAGCAAACCTCCCGGGACAGGGAATTGGGAGCAGTACTTC. Residues: CASKPPGTGNWEQYF. The rearrangement joins TRBV2 to TRBJ2-7; the match to TRBD1 covers 9 bases. V shed 7 bases and J 7 bases; nucleotides not matched to a gene: 14. Germline V gene sequence: CDR1 SNHLY, CDR2 FYNNEI. The CDR3 has 15 amino acids.

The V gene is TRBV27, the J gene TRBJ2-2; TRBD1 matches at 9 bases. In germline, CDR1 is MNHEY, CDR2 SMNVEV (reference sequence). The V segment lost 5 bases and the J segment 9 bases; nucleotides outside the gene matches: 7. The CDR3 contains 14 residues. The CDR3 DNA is TGTGCCAGCAGTACCCAAGGGACAGGGTGGGAGCTGTTTTTT. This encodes CASSTQGTGWELFF.

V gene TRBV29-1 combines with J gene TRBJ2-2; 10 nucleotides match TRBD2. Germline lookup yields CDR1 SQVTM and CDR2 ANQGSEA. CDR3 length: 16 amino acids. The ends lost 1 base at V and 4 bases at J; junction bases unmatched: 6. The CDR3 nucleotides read TGCAGCGTTGAAGGGGCTAGCGGGAGTCCCACCGGGGAGCTGTTTTTT. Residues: CSVEGASGSPTGELFF.

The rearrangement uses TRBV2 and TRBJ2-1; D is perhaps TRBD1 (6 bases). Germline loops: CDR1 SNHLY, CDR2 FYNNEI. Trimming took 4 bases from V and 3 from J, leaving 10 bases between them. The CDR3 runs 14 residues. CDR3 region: CASSGTANYNEQFF. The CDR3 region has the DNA TGTGCCAGCAGTGGGACAGCGAACTACAATGAGCAGTTCTTC.

The CDR3 DNA is TGCGCCAGCAGCTTAGTGCCGGGACAGGGAATGGTCTATGGCTACACCTTC. Translation: CASSLVPGQGMVYGYTF. The gene calls are TRBV5-1 and TRBJ1-2; 9 nucleotides line up with TRBD1. CDR1 is SGHRS and CDR2 is YFSETQ in the germline V gene. The length of the CDR3 is 17 residues. Trimming removed 2 bases from V and 4 bases from J; junction bases left unmatched: 12. The whole variable domain, remainder taken from reference TRBV5-1 and TRBJ1-2, is KAGVTQTPRYLIKTRGQQVTLSCSPISGHRSVSWYQQTPGQGLQFLFEYFSETQRNKGNFPGRFSGRQFSNSRSEMNVSTLELGDSALYLCASSLVPGQGMVYGYTFGSGTRLTVV.

CDR3 nucleotides: TGTGCCAGCTCACTCGCCGGGACAGGGTATAACGAGCAGTACTTC. Its protein product is CASSLAGTGYNEQYF. This chain joins TRBV18 and TRBJ2-7; 9 bases are a match to TRBD1. V lost 4 bases and J lost 5; bases outside the gene matches: 9. CDR1 is KGHSH and CDR2 is LQKENI in the germline V gene. The CDR3 loop spans 15 amino acids.

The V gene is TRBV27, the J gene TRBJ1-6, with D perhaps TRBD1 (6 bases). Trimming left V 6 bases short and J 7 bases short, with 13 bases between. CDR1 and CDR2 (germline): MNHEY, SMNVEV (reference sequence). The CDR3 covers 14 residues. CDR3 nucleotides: TGTGCCAGCAGCCCCAGGGGTCAGAATTCACCCCTCCACTTT. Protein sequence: CASSPRGQNSPLHF.

CDR3 amino acids: CASSRTGNSNQPQHF. The CDR3 DNA follows: TGTGCCAGCAGCCGGACAGGGAATAGCAATCAGCCCCAGCATTTT. The chain joins TRBV4-2 to TRBJ1-5, with 8 bases matching TRBD1. This CDR3 comprises 15 residues. Germline loops: CDR1 LGHNA, CDR2 YNFKEQ. V was pared by 4 bases and J by 0 bases, with 2 bases of the junction left unmatched.

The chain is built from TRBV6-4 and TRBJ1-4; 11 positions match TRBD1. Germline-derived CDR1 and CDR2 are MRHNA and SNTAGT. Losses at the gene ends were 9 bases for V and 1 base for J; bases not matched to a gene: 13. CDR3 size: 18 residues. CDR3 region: CARNDPGQGGRTNEKLFF. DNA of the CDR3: TGTGCCAGGAACGACCCGGGACAGGGGGGCCGAACTAATGAAAAACTGTTTTTT.

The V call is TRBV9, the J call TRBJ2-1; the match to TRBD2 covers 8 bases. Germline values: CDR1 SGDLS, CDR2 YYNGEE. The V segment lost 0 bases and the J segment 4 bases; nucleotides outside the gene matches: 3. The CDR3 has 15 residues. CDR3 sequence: CASSVDGRGYNEQFF. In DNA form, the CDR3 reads TGTGCCAGCAGCGTAGACGGGAGGGGGTACAATGAGCAGTTCTTC. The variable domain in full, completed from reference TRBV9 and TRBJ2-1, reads DSGVTQTPKHLITATGQRVTLRCSPRSGDLSVYWYQQSLDQGLQFLIQYYNGEERAKGNILERFSAQQFPDLHSELNLSSLELGDSALYFCASSVDGRGYNEQFFGPGTRLTVL.

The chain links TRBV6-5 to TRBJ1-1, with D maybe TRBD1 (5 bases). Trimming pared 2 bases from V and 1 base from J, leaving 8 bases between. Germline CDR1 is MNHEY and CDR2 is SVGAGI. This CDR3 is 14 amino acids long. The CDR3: CASSYQGPNTEAFF. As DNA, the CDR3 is TGTGCCAGCAGTTACCAGGGCCCGAACACTGAAGCTTTCTTT.